A selection of T cell receptor beta chains follows, all from one sample in a study of monozygotic twins with inflammatory bowel disease. Reprocessing the 5' RACE reads, TCRdb reports a single entry for every CDR3 protein and omits DNA. Its clone listing holds about 41,000 distinct CDR3 sequences. The sequenced sample consisted of blood. These receptors were collected from a human donor with ulcerative colitis or Crohn's disease, or a healthy co-twin of an affected twin (not recorded which). Each CDR3 is given with its conserved first and last residue.

>TRBV27|TRBJ2-1
CASSLRNGDEQFF
>TRBV20-1|TRBJ2-1
CSALALAGDYNEQFF
>TRBV28|TRBJ2-7
CASSAPVGQGTF
>TRBV20-1|TRBJ1-1
CSAIRGGTEAFF
>TRBV20-1|TRBJ1-1
CSAREWEMNTEAFF
>TRBV18|TRBJ1-1
CASSPTRGTEAFF
>TRBV4-1|TRBJ2-5
CASSPPLEETQYF
>TRBV11-2|TRBJ2-2
CASSALQIPNTGELFF
>TRBV7-7|TRBJ2-1
CASSPAGTGGNEQFF
>TRBV3-1|TRBJ2-1
CASSQSVSYREQFF
>TRBV20-1|TRBJ2-2
CSAPSGGAAGELFF
>TRBV29-1|TRBJ2-2
CSALGSTSGELFF
>TRBV19|TRBJ2-6
CASTDTGTGTSGANVLTF
>TRBV5-4|TRBJ1-6
CASSAPDRVHSPLHF